The 9 T cell receptor beta chains reported below all come from one sample, sequenced in a study of T-cell memory formation after mild COVID-19. TCRdb fed the 5' RACE reads into MiXCR, producing one record per CDR3 protein. The sample lists over 350,000 distinct CDR3 sequences, 20% to 25% occurring once. The material sequenced was PBMCs or a T cell subset sorted from them (not recorded which). Receptor source: an adult woman who had mild COVID-19 (a few samples of this study predate the infection). Cell type and time point are not known.

This clonotype was seen a few times. The chain joins TRBV20-1 to TRBJ1-2, with D unclear. Trimming shortened V by 4 bases and J by 4 bases, and 13 bases separated the two germline ends. Germline values: CDR1 DFQATT, CDR2 SNEGSKA (reference sequence). The CDR3 runs 13 residues. In nucleotides, the CDR3 is TGCAGTGCTACCGCGATGGAAAGCTATGGCTACACCTTC. It is translated as CSATAMESYGYTF.

CDR3 region: CASRTQGVEQFF. The CDR3 nucleotides are TGTGCCAGCAGGACTCAGGGAGTTGAGCAGTTCTTC. The chain carries TRBV3-1 and TRBJ2-1, with D perhaps matching TRBD1 or TRBD2 (5 bases each). The germline V gene has CDR1 LGHDT and CDR2 YNNKEL (reference sequence). V was pared by 6 bases and J by 9 bases, with 12 bases between. There are 12 residues in the CDR3.

This chain links TRBV5-1 with TRBJ1-1; 8 bases are a match to TRBD1. This CDR3 is built from 14 residues. V lost 3 bases to trimming and J lost 4 bases; unmatched junction nucleotides: 5. The V gene's germline CDR1 is SGHRS and CDR2 YFSETQ. The CDR3 DNA reads as TGCGCCAGCAGCTCGGGACAGGTGGGCACTGAAGCTTTCTTT. It specifies CASSSGQVGTEAFF.

This clonotype was recorded many times. V gene TRBV19 combines with J gene TRBJ2-6; D remains unclear. The CDR3 covers 16 residues. Looked up from germline, CDR1 is LNHDA and CDR2 is SQIVND (reference sequence). V was clipped by 2 bases and J by 6 bases, with 14 bases between them. The CDR3 nucleotides read TGTGCCAGTAGTATACTCGGGCCCTATGAGGCCAACGTCCTGACTTTC. Its translation: CASSILGPYEANVLTF.

The V gene is TRBV7-9, the J gene TRBJ2-5, with D unclear. Per the germline V gene, CDR1 is SEHNR and CDR2 is FQNEAQ (reference sequence). There are 11 residues in the CDR3. Trimming pared 3 bases from V and 4 bases from J, leaving 3 bases between. This CDR3 is CASSFVETQYF. In DNA, the CDR3 is TGTGCCAGCAGCTTTGTAGAGACCCAGTACTTC.

This sequence joins TRBV24-1 and TRBJ1-2; D ambiguous. Trimming stripped 4 bases from V and 8 bases from J, with 13 bases between. Germline V CDR1 and CDR2: KGHDR, SFDVKD. The CDR3 runs to 13 residues. In DNA, the CDR3 is TGTGCCACCAGTGACCCCGTGAAGGCAGGCTACACCTTC. The encoded protein is CATSDPVKAGYTF.

This clonotype was found once. The rearrangement joins TRBV27 to TRBJ1-6; no clear D. The CDR3 covers 15 residues. The germline V gene has CDR1 MNHEY and CDR2 SMNVEV (reference sequence). Trimming stripped 5 bases from V and 5 bases from J, with 13 bases between. In DNA form, the CDR3 reads TGTGCCAGCAGTCTCCCAAATAGGGATAATTCACCCCTCCACTTT. Its protein is CASSLPNRDNSPLHF.

This chain links TRBV29-1 with TRBJ1-2, with D perhaps TRBD1 (6 bases). Germline V gene sequence: CDR1 SQVTM, CDR2 ANQGSEA. Trimming pared 0 bases from V and 5 bases from J, leaving 19 bases between. The CDR3 runs to 16 residues. CDR3 residues: CSVEDPTRDTGYGYTF. The DNA for the CDR3 is TGCAGCGTTGAAGATCCAACCCGGGACACTGGATATGGCTACACCTTC. The full variable domain, with the rest looked up from reference TRBV29-1 and TRBJ1-2, is SAVISQKPSRDICQRGTSLTIQCQVDSQVTMMFWYRQQPGQSLTLIATANQGSEATYESGFVIDKFPISRPNLTFSTLTVSNMSPEDSSIYLCSVEDPTRDTGYGYTFGSGTRLTVV.

The table lists this clonotype with a few counts. This chain joins TRBV12-3 or TRBV12-4 and TRBJ2-2; 7 nucleotides match TRBD1. The J segment lost 4 bases and the V segment lost 6 bases, leaving 8 bases of the junction unmatched. The CDR3 sequence is 15 residues long. The CDR3 loop reads CASSYDRVTTGELFF. In DNA form, the CDR3 reads TGTGCCAGCAGCTATGACAGGGTGACCACCGGGGAGCTGTTTTTT.